The entry below gives a single T cell receptor beta chain sequence along with its context. Its antigen remains unidentified. V was trimmed by 5 bases and J by 4 bases, leaving 14 bases between them. The CDR3 is 15 amino acids. Germline assignment: CDR1 SGHAT and CDR2 FQNNGV. Produced via immunoSEQ multiplex PCR; TCRdb's table is partial and in-frame only. Of about 97,000 clones in the sample, more than 80% were seen once. This sample was taken from a study of graft-versus-host responses after intestinal transplantation. General study findings and limits: Within the allografts of patients who had graft-donor T cell macrochimerism, graft-versus-host to host-versus-graft clonal ratios were high.

The TCR sequence derives from a human patient who received an intestinal transplant, so some T cells may come from the graft donor. The genes are TRBV11-2 and TRBJ1-4; possibly TRBD1 for D (5 bases). Source: PBMCs, taken roughly 410 days after intestinal transplant. The CDR3 spells CASSQGRYRNEKLFF. The CDR3 nucleotides are TGTGCCAGCAGCCAGGGCAGGTATCGTAATGAAAAACTGTTTTTT.